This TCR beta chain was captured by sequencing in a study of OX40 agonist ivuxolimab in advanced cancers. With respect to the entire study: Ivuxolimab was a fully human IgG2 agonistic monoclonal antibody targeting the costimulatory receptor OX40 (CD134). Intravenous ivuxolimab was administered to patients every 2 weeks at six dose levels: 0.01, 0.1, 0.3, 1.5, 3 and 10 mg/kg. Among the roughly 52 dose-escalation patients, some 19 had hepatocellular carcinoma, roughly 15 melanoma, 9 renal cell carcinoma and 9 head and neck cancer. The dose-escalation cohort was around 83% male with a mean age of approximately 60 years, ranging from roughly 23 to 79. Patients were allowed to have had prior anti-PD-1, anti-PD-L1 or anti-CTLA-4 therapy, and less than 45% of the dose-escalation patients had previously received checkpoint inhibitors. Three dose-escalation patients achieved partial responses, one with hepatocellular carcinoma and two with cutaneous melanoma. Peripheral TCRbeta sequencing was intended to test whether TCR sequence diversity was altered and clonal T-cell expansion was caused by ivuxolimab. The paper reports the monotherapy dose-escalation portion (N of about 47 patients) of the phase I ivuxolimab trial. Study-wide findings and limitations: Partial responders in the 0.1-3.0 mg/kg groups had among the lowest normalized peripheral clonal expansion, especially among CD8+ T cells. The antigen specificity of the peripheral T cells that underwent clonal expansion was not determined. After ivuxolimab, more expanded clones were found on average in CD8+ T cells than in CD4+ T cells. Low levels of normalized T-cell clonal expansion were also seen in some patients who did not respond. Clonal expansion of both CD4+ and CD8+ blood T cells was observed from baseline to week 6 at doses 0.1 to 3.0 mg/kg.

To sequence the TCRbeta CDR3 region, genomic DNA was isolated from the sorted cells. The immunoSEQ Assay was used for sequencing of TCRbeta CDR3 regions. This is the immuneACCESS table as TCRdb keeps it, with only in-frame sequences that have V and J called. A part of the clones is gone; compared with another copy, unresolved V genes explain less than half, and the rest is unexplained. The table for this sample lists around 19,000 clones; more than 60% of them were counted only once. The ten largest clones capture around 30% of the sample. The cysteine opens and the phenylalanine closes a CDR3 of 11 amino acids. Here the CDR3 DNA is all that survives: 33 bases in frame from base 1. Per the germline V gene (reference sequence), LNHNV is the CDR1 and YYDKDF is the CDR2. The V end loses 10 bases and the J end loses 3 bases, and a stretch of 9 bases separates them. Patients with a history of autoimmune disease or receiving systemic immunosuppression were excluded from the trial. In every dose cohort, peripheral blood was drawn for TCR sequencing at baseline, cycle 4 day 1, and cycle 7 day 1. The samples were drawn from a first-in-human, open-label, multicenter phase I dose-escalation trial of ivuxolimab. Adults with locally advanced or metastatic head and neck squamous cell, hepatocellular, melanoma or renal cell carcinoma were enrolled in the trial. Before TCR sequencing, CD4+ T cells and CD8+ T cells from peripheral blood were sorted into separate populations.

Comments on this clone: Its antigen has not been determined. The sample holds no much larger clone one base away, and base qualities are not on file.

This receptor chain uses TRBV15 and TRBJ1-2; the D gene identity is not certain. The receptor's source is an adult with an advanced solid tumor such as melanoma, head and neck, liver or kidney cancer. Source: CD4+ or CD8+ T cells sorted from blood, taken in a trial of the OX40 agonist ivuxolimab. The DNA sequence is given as TGTGCCATCTCGCCTGACTATGGCTACACCTTC. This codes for CAISPDYGYTF.